This paragraph covers one TCR beta chain sequence. Its antigen is not identified. The entry originates in a study of T cell responses to AZD1222 COVID-19 vaccine. Study-wide findings and caveats: Spike was spanned by vaccine-associated CD4 TCRs, which were dominant at 160-218 and 743-854. Repertoires were obtained solely post-peak T cell response. Baseline seropositives among AZD1222 recipients totaled only 6 or 7.

The V end was cut by 7 bases, the J end by 4 bases, with 8 bases between. The length of the CDR3 is 11 residues. Per germline, CDR1 MNHEY and CDR2 SVGAGI. Method: immunoSEQ multiplex PCR; TCRdb's copy keeps in-frame clones and lacks some. Of 150,000 to 200,000 clones listed, 80% to 95% are singletons. J is TRBJ2-7 and V is TRBV6-5; D is ambiguous. The sample was peripheral blood, taken 28 days after the second AZD1222 dose. This clonotype was sampled from an adult who received the AZD1222 COVID-19 vaccine. For the CDR3, the DNA is TGTGCCAGCAACCCACAGTACGAGCAGTACTTC. Amino acids: CASNPQYEQYF.